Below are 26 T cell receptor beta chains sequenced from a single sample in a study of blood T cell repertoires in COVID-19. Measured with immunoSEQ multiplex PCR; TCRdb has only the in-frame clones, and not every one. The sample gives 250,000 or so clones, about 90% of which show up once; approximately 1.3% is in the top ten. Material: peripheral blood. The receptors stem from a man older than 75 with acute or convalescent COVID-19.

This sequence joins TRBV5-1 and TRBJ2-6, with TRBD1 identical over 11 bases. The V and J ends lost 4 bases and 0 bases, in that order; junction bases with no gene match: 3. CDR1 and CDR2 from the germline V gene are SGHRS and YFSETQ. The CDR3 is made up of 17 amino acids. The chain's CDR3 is CASSVGTGGSGANVLTF. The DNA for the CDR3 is TGCGCCAGCAGCGTTGGGACAGGGGGCTCTGGGGCCAACGTCCTGACTTTC.

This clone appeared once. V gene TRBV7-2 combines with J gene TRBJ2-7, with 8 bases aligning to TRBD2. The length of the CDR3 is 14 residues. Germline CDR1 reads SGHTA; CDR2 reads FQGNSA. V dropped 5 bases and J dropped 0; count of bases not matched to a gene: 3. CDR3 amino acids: CASSPSGSSYEQYF. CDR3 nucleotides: TGTGCCAGCAGCCCCAGCGGGAGCTCCTACGAGCAGTACTTC.

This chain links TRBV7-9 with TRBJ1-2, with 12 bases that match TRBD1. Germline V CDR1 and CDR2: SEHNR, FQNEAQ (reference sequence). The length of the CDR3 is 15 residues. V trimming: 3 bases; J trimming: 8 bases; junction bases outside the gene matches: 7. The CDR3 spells CASSFTGQGAEGYTF. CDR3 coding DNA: TGTGCCAGCAGCTTTACGGGACAGGGGGCTGAAGGCTACACCTTC.

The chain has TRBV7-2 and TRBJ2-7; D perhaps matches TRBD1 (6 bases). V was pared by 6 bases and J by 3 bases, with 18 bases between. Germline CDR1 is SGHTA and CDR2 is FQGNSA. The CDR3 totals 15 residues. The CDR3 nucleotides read TGTGCCAGCAGTGGCGGACAGTGGCAGTTCTACGAGCAGTACTTC. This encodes CASSGGQWQFYEQYF.

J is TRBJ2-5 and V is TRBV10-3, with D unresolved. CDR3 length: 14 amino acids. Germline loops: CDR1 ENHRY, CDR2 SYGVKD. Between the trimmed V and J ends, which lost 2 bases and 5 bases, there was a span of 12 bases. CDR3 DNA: TGTGCCATCAGTGAGAGAGGTAGTGCGGAGACCCAGTACTTC. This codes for CAISERGSAETQYF.

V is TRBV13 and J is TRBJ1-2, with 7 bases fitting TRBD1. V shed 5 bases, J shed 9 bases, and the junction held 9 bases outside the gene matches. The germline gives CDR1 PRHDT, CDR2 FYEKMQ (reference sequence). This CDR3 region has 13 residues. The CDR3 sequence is CASSTRQGASYTF. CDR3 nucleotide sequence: TGTGCCAGCAGCACCCGACAGGGAGCGAGCTACACCTTC.

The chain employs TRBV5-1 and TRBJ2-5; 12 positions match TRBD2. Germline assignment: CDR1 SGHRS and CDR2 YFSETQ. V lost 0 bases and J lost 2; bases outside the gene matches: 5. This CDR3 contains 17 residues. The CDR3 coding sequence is TGCGCCAGCAGCTTGGGGACTAGCGGGGCCCTGCAAGAGACCCAGTACTTC. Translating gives CASSLGTSGALQETQYF.

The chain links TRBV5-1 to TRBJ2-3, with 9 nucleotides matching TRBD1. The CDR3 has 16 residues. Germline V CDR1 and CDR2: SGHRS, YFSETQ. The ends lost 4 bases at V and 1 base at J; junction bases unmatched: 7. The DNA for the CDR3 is TGCGCCAGCAGCCTTTACCGGGACAGGGGCACAGATACGCAGTATTTT. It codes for CASSLYRDRGTDTQYF. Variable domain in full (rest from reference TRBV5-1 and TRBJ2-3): KAGVTQTPRYLIKTRGQQVTLSCSPISGHRSVSWYQQTPGQGLQFLFEYFSETQRNKGNFPGRFSGRQFSNSRSEMNVSTLELGDSALYLCASSLYRDRGTDTQYFGPGTRLTVL.

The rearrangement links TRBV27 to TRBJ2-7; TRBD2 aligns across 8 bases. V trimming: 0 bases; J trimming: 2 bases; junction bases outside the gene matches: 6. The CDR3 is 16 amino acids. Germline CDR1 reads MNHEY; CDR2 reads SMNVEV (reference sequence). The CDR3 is CASSLSATSVTYEQYF. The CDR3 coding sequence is TGTGCCAGCAGTTTATCGGCGACTAGCGTCACCTACGAGCAGTACTTC.

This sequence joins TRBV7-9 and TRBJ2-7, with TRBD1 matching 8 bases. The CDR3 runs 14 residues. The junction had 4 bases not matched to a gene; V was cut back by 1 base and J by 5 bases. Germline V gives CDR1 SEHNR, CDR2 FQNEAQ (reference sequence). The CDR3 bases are TGTGCCAGCAGCTTAGGGGACAGGCGCCACGAGCAGTACTTC. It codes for CASSLGDRRHEQYF.

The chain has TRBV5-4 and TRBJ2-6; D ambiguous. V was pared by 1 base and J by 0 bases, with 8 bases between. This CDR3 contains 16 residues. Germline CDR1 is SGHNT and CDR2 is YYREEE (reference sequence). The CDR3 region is CASSLYSSSGANVLTF. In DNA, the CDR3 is TGTGCCAGCAGCTTGTACTCAAGCTCTGGGGCCAACGTCCTGACTTTC.

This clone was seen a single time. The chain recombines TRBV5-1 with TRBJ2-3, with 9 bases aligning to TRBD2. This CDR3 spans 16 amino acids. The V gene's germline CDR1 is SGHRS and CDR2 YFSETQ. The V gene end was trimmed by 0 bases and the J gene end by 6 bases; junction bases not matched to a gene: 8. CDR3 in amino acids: CASSLASGASSDTQYF. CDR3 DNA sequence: TGCGCCAGCAGCTTGGCTAGCGGGGCCTCGTCGGATACGCAGTATTTT. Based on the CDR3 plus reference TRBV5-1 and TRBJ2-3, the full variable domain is KAGVTQTPRYLIKTRGQQVTLSCSPISGHRSVSWYQQTPGQGLQFLFEYFSETQRNKGNFPGRFSGRQFSNSRSEMNVSTLELGDSALYLCASSLASGASSDTQYFGPGTRLTVL.

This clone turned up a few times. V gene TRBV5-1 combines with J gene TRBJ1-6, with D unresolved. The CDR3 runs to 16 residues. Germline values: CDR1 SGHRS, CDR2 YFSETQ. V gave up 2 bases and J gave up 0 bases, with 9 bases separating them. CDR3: CASSLEGNSYNSPLHF. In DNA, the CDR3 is TGCGCCAGCAGCTTAGAGGGAAACTCCTATAATTCACCCCTCCACTTT.

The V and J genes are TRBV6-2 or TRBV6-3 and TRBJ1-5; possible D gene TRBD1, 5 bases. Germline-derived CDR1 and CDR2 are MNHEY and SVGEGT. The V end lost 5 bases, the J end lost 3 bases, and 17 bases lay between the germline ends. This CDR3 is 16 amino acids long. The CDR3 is CASSPGRGSYNQPQHF. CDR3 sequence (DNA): TGTGCCAGCAGTCCCGGGCGGGGGAGCTACAATCAGCCCCAGCATTTT.

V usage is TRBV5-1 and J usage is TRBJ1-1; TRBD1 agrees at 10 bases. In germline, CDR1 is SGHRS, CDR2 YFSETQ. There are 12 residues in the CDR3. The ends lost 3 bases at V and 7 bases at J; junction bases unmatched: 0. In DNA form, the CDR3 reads TGCGCCAGCAGCTGGGACAGGGGTGAAGCTTTCTTT. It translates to CASSWDRGEAFF. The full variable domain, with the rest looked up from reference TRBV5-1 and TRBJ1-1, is KAGVTQTPRYLIKTRGQQVTLSCSPISGHRSVSWYQQTPGQGLQFLFEYFSETQRNKGNFPGRFSGRQFSNSRSEMNVSTLELGDSALYLCASSWDRGEAFFGQGTRLTVV.

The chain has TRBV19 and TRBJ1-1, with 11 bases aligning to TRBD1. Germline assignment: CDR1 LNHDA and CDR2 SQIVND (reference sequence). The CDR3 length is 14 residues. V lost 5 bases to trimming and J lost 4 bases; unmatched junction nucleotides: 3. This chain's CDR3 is CASSGQGAGTEAFF. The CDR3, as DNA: TGTGCCAGTAGTGGACAGGGGGCGGGCACTGAAGCTTTCTTT. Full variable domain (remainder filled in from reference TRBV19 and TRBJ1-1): DGGITQSPKYLFRKEGQNVTLSCEQNLNHDAMYWYRQDPGQGLRLIYYSQIVNDFQKGDIAEGYSVSREKKESFPLTVTSAQKNPTAFYLCASSGQGAGTEAFFGQGTRLTVV.

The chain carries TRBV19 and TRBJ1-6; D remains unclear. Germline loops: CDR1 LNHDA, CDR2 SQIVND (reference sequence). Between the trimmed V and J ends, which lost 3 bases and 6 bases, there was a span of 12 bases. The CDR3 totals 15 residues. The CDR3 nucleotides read TGTGCCAGTAGTATCGCTCCGAGAGGTAATTCACCCCTCCACTTT. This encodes CASSIAPRGNSPLHF.

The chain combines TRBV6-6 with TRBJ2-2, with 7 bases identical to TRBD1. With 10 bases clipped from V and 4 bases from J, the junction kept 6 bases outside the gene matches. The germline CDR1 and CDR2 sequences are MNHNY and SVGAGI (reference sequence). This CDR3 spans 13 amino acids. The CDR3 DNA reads TGTGCCACCGTTTGGGACAGCACCGGGGAGCTGTTTTTT. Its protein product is CATVWDSTGELFF.

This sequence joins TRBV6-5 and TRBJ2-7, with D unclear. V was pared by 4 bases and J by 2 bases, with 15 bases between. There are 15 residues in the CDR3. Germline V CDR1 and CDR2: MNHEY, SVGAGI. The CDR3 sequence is CASSSPSFTTYEQYF. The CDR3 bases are TGTGCCAGCAGTTCCCCGAGCTTCACCACCTACGAGCAGTACTTC.

The CDR3 DNA reads as TGCAGCGTTGAAGATCGGGAGACAGGGGGCGCAGGCTACACCTTC. It is translated as CSVEDRETGGAGYTF. The genes are TRBV29-1 and TRBJ1-2; 10 bases are shared with TRBD1. Germline V CDR1 and CDR2: SQVTM, ANQGSEA. With 0 bases clipped from V and 8 bases from J, the junction kept 9 bases outside the gene matches. The CDR3 loop spans 15 amino acids.

The CDR3 nucleotides are TGTGCCAGCAGATTCGACAGGGGTCGCCATACGCAGTATTTT. Translating gives CASRFDRGRHTQYF. The chain joins TRBV7-2 to TRBJ2-3, with 8 bases lining up with TRBD1. Germline V gene sequence: CDR1 SGHTA, CDR2 FQGNSA. V trimming: 6 bases; J trimming: 7 bases; junction bases outside the gene matches: 9. CDR3 size: 14 residues. Full variable domain (outside the CDR3, taken from reference TRBV7-2 and TRBJ2-3): GAGVSQSPSNKVTEKGKDVELRCDPISGHTALYWYRQSLGQGLEFLIYFQGNSAPDKSGLPSDRFSAERTGGSVSTLTIQRTQQEDSAVYLCASRFDRGRHTQYFGPGTRLTVL.

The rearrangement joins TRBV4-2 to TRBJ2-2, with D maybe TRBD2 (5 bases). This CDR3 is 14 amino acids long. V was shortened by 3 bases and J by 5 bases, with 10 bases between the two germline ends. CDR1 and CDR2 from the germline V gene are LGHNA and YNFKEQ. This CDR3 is CASSHRTETGELFF. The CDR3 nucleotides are TGTGCCAGCAGCCACCGGACTGAAACCGGGGAGCTGTTTTTT.

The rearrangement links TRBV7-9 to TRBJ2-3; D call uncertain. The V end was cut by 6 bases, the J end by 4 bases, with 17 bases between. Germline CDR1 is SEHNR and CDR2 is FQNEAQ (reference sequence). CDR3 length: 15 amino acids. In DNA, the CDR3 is TGTGCCAGCAGACGGGTCCTTGTGACGGCAGATACGCAGTATTTT. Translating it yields CASRRVLVTADTQYF.

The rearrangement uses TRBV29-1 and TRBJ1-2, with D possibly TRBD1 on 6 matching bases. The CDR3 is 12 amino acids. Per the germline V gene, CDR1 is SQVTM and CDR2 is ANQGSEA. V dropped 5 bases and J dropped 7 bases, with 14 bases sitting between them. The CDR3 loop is CSVLKQGFGYTF. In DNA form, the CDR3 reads TGCAGCGTTCTCAAACAGGGTTTTGGCTACACCTTC.

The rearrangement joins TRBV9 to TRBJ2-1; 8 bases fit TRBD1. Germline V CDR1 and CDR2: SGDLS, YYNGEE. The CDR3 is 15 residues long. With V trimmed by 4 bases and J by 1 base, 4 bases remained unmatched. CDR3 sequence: CASSPRQGSYNEQFF. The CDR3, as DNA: TGTGCCAGCAGCCCACGACAGGGGTCCTACAATGAGCAGTTCTTC.

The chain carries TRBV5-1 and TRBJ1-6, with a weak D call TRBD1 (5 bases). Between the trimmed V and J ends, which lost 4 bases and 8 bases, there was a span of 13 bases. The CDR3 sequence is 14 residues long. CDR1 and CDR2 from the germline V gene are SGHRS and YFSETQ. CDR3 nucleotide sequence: TGCGCCAGCAGCCTGGGACTTTTTGATTCACCCCTCCACTTT. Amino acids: CASSLGLFDSPLHF.